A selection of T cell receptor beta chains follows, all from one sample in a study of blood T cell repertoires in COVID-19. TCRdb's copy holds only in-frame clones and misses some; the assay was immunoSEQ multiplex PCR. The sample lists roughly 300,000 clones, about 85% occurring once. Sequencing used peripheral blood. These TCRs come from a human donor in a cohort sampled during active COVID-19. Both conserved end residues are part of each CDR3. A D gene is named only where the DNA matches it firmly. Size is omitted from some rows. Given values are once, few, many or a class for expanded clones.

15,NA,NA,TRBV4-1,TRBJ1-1,TGCGCCAGCAGCCACCCGGGACAAAAGAACACTGAAGCTTTCTTT,CASSHPGQKNTEAFF
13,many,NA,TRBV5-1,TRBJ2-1,TGCGCCTCAAACCAGGTAAACGGCAATGAGCAGTTCTTC,CASNQVNGNEQFF
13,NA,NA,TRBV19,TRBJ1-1,TGTGCCGGCCGGAGGCTACTGGTCACTGAAGCTTTCTTT,CAGRRLLVTEAFF
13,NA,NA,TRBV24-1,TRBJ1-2,TGTGCCACTCCAGGACAGCCTCGCGATGGCTACACCTTC,CATPGQPRDGYTF
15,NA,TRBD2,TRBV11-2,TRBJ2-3,TGTGCCAGCAGCTTTTGGACTAGCGTCCCAGATACGCAGTATTTT,CASSFWTSVPDTQYF
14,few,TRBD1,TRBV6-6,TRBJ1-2,TGTGCCAGCAGTCAAAGGACAGGGAACTATGGCTACACCTTC,CASSQRTGNYGYTF
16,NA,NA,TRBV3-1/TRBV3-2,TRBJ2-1,TGTGCCAGCAGCCCTATGGCAGAGGGAACCTACAATGAGCAGTTCTTC,CASSPMAEGTYNEQFF
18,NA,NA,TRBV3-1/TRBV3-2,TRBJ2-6,TGTGCCAGCAGCCAAGTCACAGAAAAATCCTCTGGGGCCAACGTCCTGACTTTC,CASSQVTEKSSGANVLTF
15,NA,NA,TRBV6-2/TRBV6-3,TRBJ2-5,TGTGCCAGCAGTAGGGGCGGGGCAGCACAAGAGACCCAGTACTTC,CASSRGGAAQETQYF
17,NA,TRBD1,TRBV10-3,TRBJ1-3,TGTGCCATCAGTGAGTCGGACAGGAGGAGCTCTGGAAACACCATATATTTT,CAISESDRRSSGNTIYF
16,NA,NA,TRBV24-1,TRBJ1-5,TGTGCCACCAGTGATTTTCCTGCAGGGGTGGATCAGCCCCAGCATTTT,CATSDFPAGVDQPQHF
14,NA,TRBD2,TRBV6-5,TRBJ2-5,TGTGCCAGCAGTCTGTCTAGCGGGAATATGGCCCAGTACTTC,CASSLSSGNMAQYF
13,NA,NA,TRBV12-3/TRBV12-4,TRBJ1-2,TGTGCCAGCAGTTTCAAACAGGGTTCTGGCTACACCTTC,CASSFKQGSGYTF
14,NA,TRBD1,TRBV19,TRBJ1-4,TGTGCCAGTAGCAACAGGGGGCAAGCTGAAAAACTGTTTTTT,CASSNRGQAEKLFF
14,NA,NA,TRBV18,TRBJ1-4,TGTGCCAGCTCACCTACAGGGATTGGGGAAAAACTGTTTTTT,CASSPTGIGEKLFF
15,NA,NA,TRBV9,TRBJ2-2,TGTGCCAGCAGCGCGGGGGGCACTAACACCGGGGAGCTGTTTTTT,CASSAGGTNTGELFF
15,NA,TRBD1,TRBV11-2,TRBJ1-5,TGTGCCAGCAGCTTAGGGACAGGGGACGCTCAGCCCCAGCATTTT,CASSLGTGDAQPQHF
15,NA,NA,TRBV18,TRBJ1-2,TGTGCCAGCTCACCACCGTCAGGGTCCAACTATGGCTACACCTTC,CASSPPSGSNYGYTF
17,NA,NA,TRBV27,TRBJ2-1,TGTGCCAGCAGTCCCCTAGGATTTGTGCCCTCCGGGGATGAGCAGTTCTTC,CASSPLGFVPSGDEQFF
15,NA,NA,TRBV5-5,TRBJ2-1,TGTGCCAGCAGCTTGTTTATCAGGGCCAACAATGAGCAGTTCTTC,CASSLFIRANNEQFF
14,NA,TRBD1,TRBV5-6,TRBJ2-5,TGTGCCAGCAGCTACAGGGGGCTTCAAGAGACCCAGTACTTC,CASSYRGLQETQYF
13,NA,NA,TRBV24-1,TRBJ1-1,TGTGCCACCAGTGATTCCATGAACACTGAAGCTTTCTTT,CATSDSMNTEAFF
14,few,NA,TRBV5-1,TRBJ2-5,TGCGCCAGCAGCTGGGGGCCGGGGGGAGAGACCCAGTACTTC,CASSWGPGGETQYF
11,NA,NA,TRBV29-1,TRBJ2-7,TGCAGCGTTGAACGCGGAGGGGAGCAGTACTTC,CSVERGGEQYF
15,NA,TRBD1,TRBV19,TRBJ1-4,TGTGCCAGTAGTAGAGGGGGCGTGGGCTCTGAAAAACTGTTTTTT,CASSRGGVGSEKLFF
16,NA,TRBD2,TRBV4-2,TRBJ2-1,TGTGCCAGCAGCCAAGGATACACTAGCGGGAGCGATGAGCAGTTCTTC,CASSQGYTSGSDEQFF
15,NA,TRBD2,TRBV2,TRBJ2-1,TGTGCCAGCAGCGCGAGCGGGAGCGGCTACAATGAGCAGTTCTTC,CASSASGSGYNEQFF
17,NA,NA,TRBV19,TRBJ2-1,TGTGCCAGTAGTATAGATTCGGGGGGCGCCTCCTACAATGAGCAGTTCTTC,CASSIDSGGASYNEQFF
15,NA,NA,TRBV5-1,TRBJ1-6,TGCGCCAGCAGCTCAGACACCACCTATAATTCACCCCTCCACTTT,CASSSDTTYNSPLHF